This entry describes one T cell receptor beta chain. The antigen it recognizes is unknown. No base quality values were provided; no much bigger clone lies one nucleotide off. The library was obtained by RT-PCR. Sequenced on an Illumina HiSeq 2500. Starting from the raw public reads, TCRdb applied fastp trimming at Q25, assembled clones with MiXCR and retained in-frame beta chains. CDR3 protein duplicates are merged, each entry listing the most common genes and DNA. The sample yields hundreds of thousands of distinct CDR3 sequences; approximately 7.7% were counted once. The ten largest clones represent 10% to 15% of the sample. The CDR3 contains 12 residues, cysteine and phenylalanine counted. Only the CDR3 portion is preserved as DNA: 36 bases, with reading frame beginning at the first base. Compared with germline, V lacks 8 bases and J lacks 5 bases; bases without a gene match: 4. The germline V gene supplies CDR1 ENHRY and CDR2 SYGVKD.

This entry comes from a study of response to subunit inactivated influenza vaccine (dated by TCRdb to between 2017 and 2018). For the wider study: The study used deep quantitative T cell receptor repertoire profiling to track responses to a trivalent subunit inactivated influenza vaccine.

Broad study findings and their caveats: The authors suggested that each seasonal influenza vaccination may recruit only a limited number of new T cells.

Sequenced material: PBMCs from blood, taken roughly 24 months after vaccination. The receptor chain draws on TRBV10-3 and TRBJ2-7, and 9 bases in between align with TRBD1. The clonotype originates from a man in his fifties or sixties who received an inactivated influenza vaccine. Donor details come from another sample of the same person, matched by shared clones. The DNA sequence follows: TGTGCCATCGGGGACAGGGACCACGAGCAGTACTTC. Its protein reads: CAIGDRDHEQYF.